This T cell receptor (beta chain) was recorded in a study of identifying expanded T cells in peripheral blood. Of note for this clone: Its antigen is not known.

Data came from immunoSEQ multiplex PCR; TCRdb stores just in-frame clones and leaves some out. The table includes 120,000 or so clones, roughly 80% detected once. No infections or other immune events were documented during collection. The CDR3 runs 13 residues. Study-wide results and limits: Roughly 2-week clone count variance significantly increased as total template count grew. Technical replicates showed about 1.2 changed clones; approximately 2 weeks about 16.4; four weeks 19.

The sequence was collected from a person aged 18 to 75 in good health. The chain links TRBV12-1 to TRBJ1-6. TRBV12-1 is given as a pseudogene. Sequenced: blood. The CDR3 bases are TGTGCCAGCAGCTTTGGTGAGCGAGGTTCCCTCCACTTT. Protein: CASSFGERGSLHF.